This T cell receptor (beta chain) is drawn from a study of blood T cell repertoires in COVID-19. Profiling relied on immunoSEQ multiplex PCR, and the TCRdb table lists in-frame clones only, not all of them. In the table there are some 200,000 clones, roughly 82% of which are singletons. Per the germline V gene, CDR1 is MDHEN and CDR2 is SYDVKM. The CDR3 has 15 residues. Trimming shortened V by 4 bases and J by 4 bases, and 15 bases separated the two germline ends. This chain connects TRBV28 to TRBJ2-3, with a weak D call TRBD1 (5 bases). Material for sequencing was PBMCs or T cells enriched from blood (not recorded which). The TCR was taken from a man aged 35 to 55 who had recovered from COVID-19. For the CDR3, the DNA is TGTGCCAGCAGTTGGTCGGTGGAAGGGGCAGATACGCAGTATTTT. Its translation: CASSWSVEGADTQYF.